Listed here are 25 T cell receptor beta chains from one sample, sequenced in a study of T cells after yellow fever vaccination. TCRdb recomputed calls from the 5' RACE reads with MiXCR, one row per CDR3 protein. Seen here are 500,000 to 700,000 distinct CDR3 sequences, approximately 21% observed once, and the top ten hold approximately 15%. The sequenced sample was PBMCs, obtained 15 days after the yellow fever booster vaccination. The receptors derive from a man younger than 45 who received the YFV17D yellow fever vaccine.

This sequence joins TRBV3-1 and TRBJ2-7; D is possibly TRBD2 (5 bases). Germline assignment: CDR1 LGHDT and CDR2 YNNKEL (reference sequence). The CDR3 covers 16 residues. The ends were cut back, 1 base at V and 3 bases at J, with 16 bases in the middle. The CDR3 is CASSQAVIGKDYEQYF. The CDR3 DNA sequence: TGTGCCAGCAGCCAAGCAGTTATCGGGAAGGACTACGAGCAGTACTTC.

The chain couples TRBV6-2 or TRBV6-3 to TRBJ2-7; D is undetermined. Trimming pared 4 bases from V and 6 bases from J, leaving 10 bases between. The CDR3 consists of 12 residues. CDR1 and CDR2 (germline): MNHEY, SVGEGT. The CDR3 nucleotides are TGTGCCAGCAGTTTTCGTCGGACCGAGCAGTACTTC. Protein: CASSFRRTEQYF.

The J gene is TRBJ1-2, the V gene TRBV12-3 or TRBV12-4; no clear D. Trimming shortened V by 3 bases and J by 3 bases, and 11 bases separated the two germline ends. CDR3 size: 14 residues. The CDR3 reads CASSLPPADYGYTF. CDR3 DNA sequence: TGTGCCAGCAGTTTGCCCCCGGCGGACTATGGCTACACCTTC.

This clonotype turned up a few times. The chain employs TRBV29-1 and TRBJ2-7; D is uncertain. Germline lookup yields CDR1 SQVTM and CDR2 ANQGSEA. Trimming cost V 3 bases and J 5 bases, with 8 bases left between them. The CDR3 runs to 11 residues. DNA for the CDR3: TGCAGCGTTGACTTCAGAGACGAGCAGTACTTC. This codes for CSVDFRDEQYF.

The chain links TRBV7-7 to TRBJ2-5, with D tentatively TRBD2 (6 bases). Germline CDR1 reads SSHAT; CDR2 reads FNYEAQ (reference sequence). The ends were cut back, 4 bases at V and 3 bases at J, with 15 bases in the middle. The CDR3 totals 15 residues. CDR3 sequence (DNA): TGTGCCAGCAGCTCCGCGGGAACCCGGGAAGAGACCCAGTACTTC. This translates into CASSSAGTREETQYF.

This clonotype was counted between two and nine times. CDR3 sequence: CASSLNVDNEQFF. The CDR3, as DNA: TGTGCCAGCAGCTTAAATGTGGATAATGAGCAGTTCTTC. The chain has TRBV7-8 and TRBJ2-1; D gene ambiguous. CDR1 is SGHVS and CDR2 is FQNEAQ in the germline V gene. The length of the CDR3 is 13 residues. The V gene lost 2 bases and the J gene lost 7 bases, with 9 bases spanning the gap.

The gene calls are TRBV7-3 and TRBJ2-1; 11 nucleotides match TRBD2. The CDR3 extends over 15 amino acids. The junction had 4 bases not matched to a gene; V was cut back by 5 bases and J by 4 bases. From germline, CDR1 is SGHTA and CDR2 FQGTGA. The CDR3, as DNA: TGTGCCAGCAGCATGGGACTAGCGGCTTACAATGAGCAGTTCTTC. It encodes CASSMGLAAYNEQFF.

V gene TRBV16 combines with J gene TRBJ1-5, with TRBD1 matching over 8 bases. This CDR3 is built from 15 residues. J gave up 0 bases and V 3 bases, and 1 base lay outside the gene matches. Germline lookup yields CDR1 KGHSY and CDR2 FQNENV. DNA for the CDR3: TGTGCCAGCAGCCAGCAGGGGGCTAGCAATCAGCCCCAGCATTTT. This codes for CASSQQGASNQPQHF.

The chain has TRBV29-1 and TRBJ2-2; D gene uncertain. The V gene's germline CDR1 is SQVTM and CDR2 ANQGSEA. This CDR3 spans 13 amino acids. V shed 4 bases and J shed 5 bases, with 11 bases lying between them. The CDR3 region is CSVASPRTGELFF. DNA of the CDR3: TGCAGCGTTGCGTCTCCGCGGACCGGGGAGCTGTTTTTT.

V is TRBV7-9 and J is TRBJ1-5; D unresolved. This CDR3 has 13 residues. Deletions cut 10 bases from V and 0 bases from J, with 10 bases between. CDR1 is SEHNR, CDR2 FQNEAQ, per germline (reference sequence). CDR3 DNA sequence: TGTGCCACCGAGGGAGATAGCAATCAGCCCCAGCATTTT. Translation gives CATEGDSNQPQHF.

This clonotype has just a few counts. V and J are TRBV3-1 and TRBJ2-3, with TRBD1 matching over 8 bases. This CDR3 has 18 amino acids. Per the germline V gene, CDR1 is LGHDT and CDR2 is YNNKEL (reference sequence). Unmatched junction bases numbered 10, after V lost 0 bases and J lost 2 bases. The DNA for the CDR3 is TGTGCCAGCAGCCAAGATCCGAAAGGGACAGGTGACACAGATACGCAGTATTTT. This translates into CASSQDPKGTGDTDTQYF.

The chain combines TRBV15 with TRBJ2-1, with 7 nucleotides matching TRBD1. Germline CDR1 is LNHNV and CDR2 is YYDKDF (reference sequence). The CDR3 has 16 residues. J gave up 4 bases and V 2 bases, and 8 bases lay outside the gene matches. The CDR3 is CATSRSPTGRYNEQFF. In DNA form, the CDR3 reads TGTGCCACCAGCAGATCCCCGACAGGGAGATACAATGAGCAGTTCTTC.

The genes are TRBV2 and TRBJ2-6, with 9 bases that match TRBD1. V gave up 7 bases and J gave up 4 bases; unmatched junction bases: 8. Germline CDR1 is SNHLY and CDR2 is FYNNEI. The CDR3 runs to 16 residues. The CDR3 protein is CASNPGTGTGANVLTF. The CDR3 DNA is TGTGCCAGCAATCCCGGGACAGGGACCGGGGCCAACGTCCTGACTTTC. The full variable domain, its missing parts supplied by reference TRBV2 and TRBJ2-6, is EPEVTQTPSHQVTQMGQEVILRCVPISNHLYFYWYRQILGQKVEFLVSFYNNEISEKSEIFDDQFSVERPDGSNFTLKIRSTKLEDSAMYFCASNPGTGTGANVLTFGAGSRLTVL.

The chain employs TRBV7-2 and TRBJ2-1; 12 bases are shared with TRBD2. The germline V gene has CDR1 SGHTA and CDR2 FQGNSA. With 5 bases clipped from V and 3 bases from J, the junction kept 8 bases outside the gene matches. This CDR3 is 17 amino acids long. The CDR3 loop is CASSPSLTSGSYNEQFF. The CDR3, as DNA: TGTGCCAGCAGCCCAAGCCTGACTAGCGGGAGCTACAATGAGCAGTTCTTC.

The chain combines TRBV20-1 with TRBJ2-2; 7 bases align to TRBD1. In germline, CDR1 is DFQATT, CDR2 SNEGSKA (reference sequence). V trimming: 0 bases; J trimming: 9 bases; junction bases outside the gene matches: 10. The CDR3 totals 15 residues. In DNA, the CDR3 is TGCAGTGCTAGAGAAGGGACAGTGGGTCACCGGGAGCTGTTTTTT. Residues: CSAREGTVGHRELFF.

The V call is TRBV7-2, the J call TRBJ2-7; D gene unclear. This CDR3 is built from 15 residues. CDR1 and CDR2 from the germline V gene are SGHTA and FQGNSA. V was pared by 4 bases and J by 0 bases, with 13 bases between. Written as DNA, the CDR3 is TGTGCCAGCAGCTCCAAGGAGCGTCACTCCTACGAGCAGTACTTC. Its translation is CASSSKERHSYEQYF.

The rearrangement joins TRBV4-3 to TRBJ2-3; weak D call: TRBD1 (6 bases). Per germline, CDR1 LGHNA and CDR2 YSLEER. The CDR3 has 12 amino acids. Between the trimmed V and J ends, which lost 1 base and 9 bases, there was a span of 8 bases. The chain's CDR3 is CASSQGGRTQYF. The DNA for the CDR3 is TGCGCCAGCAGCCAAGGGGGGCGAACGCAGTATTTT.

This clonotype has only a few counts. The chain links TRBV12-3 or TRBV12-4 to TRBJ2-5; possible D gene TRBD1, 7 bases. The V and J ends lost 8 bases and 5 bases respectively, with 18 bases between them. The CDR3 runs 14 residues. The CDR3 spells CASGLAGQKETQYF. Here the CDR3 DNA reads TGTGCCAGCGGACTCGCGGGACAGAAGGAGACCCAGTACTTC.

The chain employs TRBV7-9 and TRBJ2-2; perhaps TRBD1 as D (6 bases). Germline CDR1 reads SEHNR; CDR2 reads FQNEAQ (reference sequence). The CDR3 covers 14 residues. The germline V and J ends were trimmed by 7 bases and 4 bases, with 13 bases remaining between them. CDR3 residues: CASTIQGPTGELFF. The DNA of the CDR3 is TGTGCCAGCACTATACAGGGACCCACCGGGGAGCTGTTTTTT.

This chain connects TRBV7-8 to TRBJ2-1, with TRBD1 matching 8 bases. The J segment lost 5 bases and the V segment lost 8 bases, leaving 8 bases of the junction unmatched. The CDR3 spans 14 residues. CDR1 SGHVS and CDR2 FQNEAQ come from the germline V gene. The CDR3 coding sequence is TGTGCCAGCTCCCGGGACAGGCACAACAATGAGCAGTTCTTC. Protein: CASSRDRHNNEQFF. Looking up the rest from reference TRBV7-8 and TRBJ2-1 gives the full variable domain: GAGVSQSPRYKVAKRGQDVALRCDPISGHVSLFWYQQALGQGPEFLTYFQNEAQLDKSGLPSDRFFAERPEGSVSTLKIQRTQQEDSAVYLCASSRDRHNNEQFFGPGTRLTVL.

The chain joins TRBV4-3 to TRBJ2-1; TRBD2 aligns across 7 bases. There are 15 residues in the CDR3. After removal of 0 bases from V and 7 bases from J, the junction contained 6 bases not matched to a gene. CDR1 and CDR2 (germline): LGHNA, YSLEER. The CDR3 DNA follows: TGCGCCAGCAGCCAAGAGGGGGAGGGAGGGAATGAGCAGTTCTTC. This codes for CASSQEGEGGNEQFF.

A few counts support this clonotype. This chain links TRBV7-2 with TRBJ1-5; D call uncertain. Germline V CDR1 and CDR2: SGHTA, FQGNSA. Trimming left V 5 bases short and J 0 bases short, with 11 bases between. The CDR3 consists of 15 residues. This CDR3 reads CASSPGLNSNQPQHF. The CDR3 DNA sequence: TGTGCCAGCAGCCCCGGGCTAAATAGCAATCAGCCCCAGCATTTT.

This clonotype was detected only a few times. This chain joins TRBV28 and TRBJ2-7; D is undetermined. This CDR3 is 12 amino acids long. The V end was cut by 2 bases, the J end by 6 bases, with 8 bases between. Per germline, CDR1 MDHEN and CDR2 SYDVKM. The CDR3 sequence: CASSLRMGEQYF. In DNA form, the CDR3 reads TGTGCCAGCAGTTTAAGAATGGGCGAGCAGTACTTC.

A few counts support this clonotype. This rearrangement joins TRBV20-1 to TRBJ2-7; D unresolved. Trimming stripped 3 bases from V and 4 bases from J, with 13 bases between. The CDR3 is made up of 13 amino acids. Germline V gene lookup returns CDR1 DFQATT and CDR2 SNEGSKA (reference sequence). CDR3 loop: CSASVRVGYEQYF. The CDR3 coding sequence is TGCAGTGCTAGTGTTAGGGTGGGGTACGAGCAGTACTTC.

This chain's CDR3 is CASSGRWSSYEQYF. The CDR3 coding sequence is TGTGCCAGCAGCGGACGGTGGAGCTCCTACGAGCAGTACTTC. The chain couples TRBV7-2 to TRBJ2-7; D is undetermined. The CDR3 runs 14 residues. Germline assignment: CDR1 SGHTA and CDR2 FQGNSA. V was shortened by 5 bases and J by 0 bases, with 11 bases between the two germline ends.